These 21 T cell receptor beta chains were sequenced from one sample in a study of shared clonotypes between healthy human individuals. Profiled with immunoSEQ multiplex PCR; TCRdb holds only in-frame clones, not every one. The sample has over a million clones, roughly 74% seen once. Sequenced material: memory CD4+ T cells from PBMCs. As for subset: CD45RA-negative fraction. All receptors come from a man aged 18 to 30 in good health. Some clones in this sample may be carry-over from other donors' samples.

Turning to this clone: An end of the junction differs from the germline gene, which may be a read error. The DNA of the CDR3 is TGCAGTGCTATACCGACCGGTAGCTTC. Encoded protein: CSAIPTGSF. The V and J genes are TRBV20-1 and TRBJ2-7; D unresolved. The CDR3 covers 9 residues. Looked up from germline, CDR1 is DFQATT and CDR2 is SNEGSKA (reference sequence).

This clone was counted only a few times. Other nucleotide sequences from this sample produce the same CDR3. The V call is TRBV10-3, the J call TRBJ2-3; D not resolved. This CDR3 is 15 amino acids long. V gave up 0 bases and J gave up 2 bases, with 9 bases separating them. Germline values: CDR1 ENHRY, CDR2 SYGVKD. CDR3 bases: TGTGCCATCAGTGAGTCGGCTGGATCCACAGATACGCAGTATTTT. Translation gives CAISESAGSTDTQYF.

V usage is TRBV7-9 and J usage is TRBJ2-5, with D maybe TRBD2 (6 bases). CDR3 size: 12 residues. The germline V gene encodes CDR1 SEHNR and CDR2 FQNEAQ (reference sequence). Trimming pared 1 base from V and 8 bases from J, leaving 8 bases between. The CDR3 sequence is CASSLVGTTQYF. Written as DNA, the CDR3 is TGTGCCAGCAGCTTAGTGGGGACTACCCAGTACTTC. The variable domain in full, completed from reference TRBV7-9 and TRBJ2-5, reads DTGVSQNPRHKITKRGQNVTFRCDPISEHNRLYWYRQTLGQGPEFLTYFQNEAQLEKSRLLSDRFSAERPKGSFSTLEIQRTEQGDSAMYLCASSLVGTTQYFGPGTRLLVL.

With regard to this clone: Other nucleotide sequences from this sample produce the same CDR3. The gene calls are TRBV4-3 and TRBJ1-3; D gene ambiguous. The CDR3 is 13 residues long. CDR1 and CDR2 from the germline V gene are LGHNA and YSLEER. V lost 3 bases and J lost 4, with 7 bases in between. CDR3 DNA: TGCGCCAGCAGCCAGGAGACAGGAAACACCATATATTTT. This codes for CASSQETGNTIYF.

The chain recombines TRBV11-2 with TRBJ2-5, with D possibly called TRBD1 or TRBD2 (5 bases each). Deletions cut 6 bases from V and 6 bases from J, with 14 bases between. The V gene's germline CDR1 is SGHAT and CDR2 FQNNGV. The CDR3 length is 13 residues. This CDR3 reads CASRLGVGQTQYF. The CDR3 DNA is TGTGCCAGCAGGCTAGGGGTGGGACAGACCCAGTACTTC.

This clone came up a few times. This sequence joins TRBV21-1 and TRBJ2-3; the table names TRBD2, a call not compared with the DNA. TRBV21-1 is an annotated pseudogene. The length of the CDR3 is 15 residues. DNA of the CDR3: TGTGCCAGCAGAAACCGGACTAGTAGGACAGATACGCAGTATTTT. The encoded protein is CASRNRTSRTDTQYF.

J is TRBJ2-7 and V is TRBV6-6, with D unresolved. CDR3 length: 13 residues. CDR1 MNHNY and CDR2 SVGAGI come from the germline V gene (reference sequence). V dropped 0 bases and J dropped 6 bases, with 9 bases sitting between them. Written as DNA, the CDR3 is TGTGCCAGCAGTTACTCAGGAACCAGCGAGCAGTACTTC. This encodes CASSYSGTSEQYF.

The V and J genes are TRBV7-9 and TRBJ2-5; 7 positions match TRBD2. Germline CDR1 SEHNR, CDR2 FQNEAQ (reference sequence). This CDR3 region has 17 residues. J was trimmed by 1 base and V by 5 bases; bases with no gene match: 13. The CDR3 sequence: CASSPRGEGSPQETQYF. CDR3 coding DNA: TGTGCCAGCAGCCCCCGGGGGGAGGGTTCGCCCCAAGAGACCCAGTACTTC.

The V call is TRBV5-1, the J call TRBJ2-1, with 10 bases aligning to TRBD2. V dropped 0 bases and J dropped 2; count of bases not matched to a gene: 14. Germline values: CDR1 SGHRS, CDR2 YFSETQ. There are 20 residues in the CDR3. CDR3 nucleotide sequence: TGCGCCAGCAGCTTGGGGCCCCGAGGTAGCGGGAGGAAACCCTACAATGAGCAGTTCTTC. This codes for CASSLGPRGSGRKPYNEQFF.

This clone has only a few counts. This chain links TRBV18 with TRBJ2-3; no clear D. Germline-derived CDR1 and CDR2 are KGHSH and LQKENI. The V end was cut by 8 bases, the J end by 4 bases, with 7 bases between. The CDR3 runs to 11 residues. The CDR3 sequence is CASRWADTQYF. DNA of the CDR3: TGTGCCAGCCGATGGGCAGATACGCAGTATTTT.

CDR3 DNA sequence: TGTGCCAGCAGTTCGGGACAGGGGGGCGGCTACACCTTC. Amino acid sequence: CASSSGQGGGYTF. The rearrangement joins TRBV6-5 to TRBJ1-2; the match to TRBD1 covers 11 bases. Per germline, CDR1 MNHEY and CDR2 SVGAGI. Trimming removed 4 bases from V and 8 bases from J; junction bases left unmatched: 3. The CDR3 length is 13 residues.

The V gene is TRBV15, the J gene TRBJ2-1; 7 bases agree with TRBD1. Germline values: CDR1 LNHNV, CDR2 YYDKDF (reference sequence). The junction had 0 bases not matched to a gene; V was cut back by 6 bases and J by 4 bases. This CDR3 contains 12 residues. CDR3 amino acids: CATRTGYNEQFF. In DNA form, the CDR3 reads TGTGCCACCAGGACAGGGTACAATGAGCAGTTCTTC.

This chain uses TRBV7-2 with TRBJ2-4, with D hard to call. V was trimmed by 2 bases and J by 0 bases, leaving 11 bases between them. There are 16 residues in the CDR3. From germline, CDR1 is SGHTA and CDR2 FQGNSA. CDR3 nucleotides: TGTGCCAGCAGCTTATTCGGCGGCTTAGCCAAAAACATTCAGTACTTC. It codes for CASSLFGGLAKNIQYF.

The rearrangement joins TRBV18 to TRBJ1-1; 12 bases are shared with TRBD1. This CDR3 contains 16 residues. Germline CDR1 KGHSH, CDR2 LQKENI. J was trimmed by 1 base and V by 6 bases; bases with no gene match: 6. The chain's CDR3 is CASSGQGARGNTEAFF. The DNA for the CDR3 is TGTGCCAGCTCGGGACAGGGGGCGCGGGGGAACACTGAAGCTTTCTTT. Based on the CDR3 plus reference TRBV18 and TRBJ1-1, the full variable domain is NAGVMQNPRHLVRRRGQEARLRCSPMKGHSHVYWYRQLPEEGLKFMVYLQKENIIDESGMPKERFSAEFPKEGPSILRIQQVVRGDSAAYFCASSGQGARGNTEAFFGQGTRLTVV.

The chain uses TRBV28 and TRBJ1-2; 7 bases agree with TRBD1. This CDR3 contains 15 residues. Germline CDR1 is MDHEN and CDR2 is SYDVKM. The V gene end was trimmed by 4 bases and the J gene end by 7 bases; junction bases not matched to a gene: 12. The CDR3: CASSSLDRVGLGYTF. The CDR3 bases are TGTGCCAGCAGTTCGCTAGACAGGGTAGGGCTTGGCTACACCTTC.

V and J are TRBV7-9 and TRBJ2-3; tentatively, D is TRBD1 (6 bases). V lost 0 bases, J lost 1 base, and 11 bases lay in between. The CDR3 runs 16 residues. CDR1 and CDR2 (germline): SEHNR, FQNEAQ (reference sequence). The DNA for the CDR3 is TGTGCCAGCAGCTTAGCGGCAGGGGCGGGCACAGATACGCAGTATTTT. Translated, it gives CASSLAAGAGTDTQYF.

The chain links TRBV10-3 to TRBJ2-1; 10 nucleotides line up with TRBD2. This CDR3 comprises 14 residues. Germline lookup yields CDR1 ENHRY and CDR2 SYGVKD. V lost 5 bases, J lost 6 bases, and 4 bases stayed unmatched. The CDR3 region has the DNA TGTGCCATCAGTCTAGCGGGAGATTCCAATGAGCAGTTCTTC. Encoded protein: CAISLAGDSNEQFF.

The sample holds a few counts of this clone. CDR3 coding DNA: TGTGCCAGCTCACTGACCGGGTCCTTCGATGGCTACACCTTC. Translating it yields CASSLTGSFDGYTF. The chain uses TRBV18 and TRBJ1-2; D is ambiguous. The CDR3 has 14 residues. V lost 4 bases, J lost 6 bases, and 15 bases lay in between. In germline, CDR1 is KGHSH, CDR2 LQKENI.

This clone has just one count. This may stem from a read error, because a much larger clone lies one nucleotide away. Other DNA sequences in the sample encode the same CDR3. The chain employs TRBV5-1 and TRBJ1-5, with 9 bases that match TRBD1. Germline CDR1 and CDR2: SGHRS and YFSETQ. CDR3 size: 15 residues. V shed 4 bases, J shed 0 bases, and the junction held 2 bases outside the gene matches. CDR3 sequence reads: CASSLGQGSNQPQHF. The CDR3 region has the DNA TGCGCCAGCAGCCTGGGACAGGGTAGCAATCAGCCCCAGCATTTT.

J is TRBJ2-1 and V is TRBV7-9; D is undetermined. The CDR3 is 14 residues long. Trimming removed 2 bases at V and 4 bases at J, with 9 bases between. Germline-derived CDR1 and CDR2 are SEHNR and FQNEAQ (reference sequence). CDR3 DNA sequence: TGTGCCAGCAGCTTATCCCTAGTTTACAATGAGCAGTTCTTC. Translating gives CASSLSLVYNEQFF.

This clone was observed a single time. The rearrangement links TRBV7-3 to TRBJ2-5; D uncertain. Germline CDR1 is SGHTA and CDR2 is FQGTGA. This CDR3 is 13 amino acids long. Trimming took 5 bases from V and 1 from J, leaving 8 bases between them. CDR3 sequence: CASSRRSQETQYF. The CDR3, as DNA: TGTGCCAGCAGCCGCAGGAGCCAAGAGACCCAGTACTTC. Combining the CDR3 with reference TRBV7-3 and TRBJ2-5 gives the whole variable domain GAGVSQTPSNKVTEKGKYVELRCDPISGHTALYWYRQSLGQGPEFLIYFQGTGAADDSGLPNDRFFAVRPEGSVSTLKIQRTERGDSAVYLCASSRRSQETQYFGPGTRLLVL.